This is a list of T cell receptor beta chains from one sample in a study of T cell responses to AZD1222 COVID-19 vaccine. Only in-frame clones appear in the TCRdb table, and some are missing; sequencing was by immunoSEQ multiplex PCR. This sample yields just over 20,000 clones, of which roughly 82% are seen a single time; over 40% belongs to the top ten. Material: peripheral blood, obtained on day 0 of AZD1222 vaccination. The receptors were sampled from an adult in good health. Both conserved end residues are part of each CDR3. The order of the fields is V gene, J gene, clone size, D gene, CDR3 protein, CDR3 DNA. D genes are given only for firm matches. Size tells how often a clone was seen (once, few, many) or the class of an expanded clone, and some rows leave it out.

>TRBV7-9|TRBJ1-5|once|.
CASSLGLGPGWGPQHF
TGTGCCAGCAGCTTGGGCTTGGGACCGGGGTGGGGTCCCCAGCATTTT
>TRBV7-2|TRBJ2-2|.|.
CASSYEGQVGELFF
TGTGCCAGCAGCTATGAGGGTCAAGTCGGGGAGCTGTTTTTT
>TRBV2|TRBJ1-2|few|.
CASSVQGPAGYGYTF
TGTGCCAGCAGTGTTCAGGGGCCTGCTGGCTATGGCTACACCTTC
>TRBV28|TRBJ2-5|.|.
CASSSPGQFSETQYF
TGTGCCAGCAGTTCCCCGGGGCAGTTTAGCGAGACCCAGTACTTC
>TRBV2|TRBJ2-7|.|.
CASSEFKTATYEQYF
TGTGCCAGCAGTGAATTTAAGACAGCAACCTACGAGCAGTACTTC
>TRBV7-9|TRBJ2-6|.|TRBD1
CASSKDRAGANVLTF
TGTGCCAGCAGCAAAGACAGGGCTGGGGCCAACGTCCTGACTTTC
>TRBV12-3/TRBV12-4|TRBJ2-7|.|TRBD2
CASTIGTTYEQYF
TGTGCCAGCACTATAGGGACTACCTACGAGCAGTACTTC
>TRBV6-4|TRBJ2-1|.|.
CASSETASSYNEQFF
TGTGCCAGCAGCGAGACTGCCAGCTCCTACAATGAGCAGTTCTTC
>TRBV27|TRBJ2-1|.|TRBD2
CASSYRGGGYNEQFF
TGTGCCAGCAGTTACCGGGGGGGCGGGTACAATGAGCAGTTCTTC
>TRBV15|TRBJ2-7|few|.
CATGDRRSYEQYF
TGTGCCACCGGGGACCGACGCTCCTACGAGCAGTACTTC
>TRBV6-5|TRBJ2-1|few|TRBD2
CASSQSGSYNEQFF
TGTGCCAGCAGCCAGAGCGGGAGCTACAATGAGCAGTTCTTC
>TRBV9|TRBJ2-1|.|.
CASSGGYEQFF
TGTGCCAGCAGCGGTGGGTATGAGCAGTTCTTC
>TRBV20-1|TRBJ2-7|once|.
CSASSETDEQYF
TGCAGTGCTAGTAGCGAGACGGACGAGCAGTACTTC
>TRBV28|TRBJ2-7|once|.
CASTVTGTYEQYF
TGTGCCAGCACGGTTACAGGGACCTACGAGCAGTACTTC
>TRBV9|TRBJ2-2|.|TRBD2
CASSVVAGADTGELFF
TGTGCCAGCAGCGTAGTAGCGGGGGCCGACACCGGGGAGCTGTTTTTT
>TRBV19|TRBJ2-7|.|TRBD1
CASQPTGGIYEQYF
TGTGCCAGTCAACCGACAGGGGGGATCTACGAGCAGTACTTC
>TRBV7-9|TRBJ1-1|.|TRBD1
CASSHRTGSWGTEAFF
TGTGCCAGCAGCCATCGGACAGGGAGCTGGGGCACTGAAGCTTTCTTT
>TRBV19|TRBJ1-2|few|TRBD1
CASSIGPGQTYGYTF
TGTGCCAGTAGTATAGGGCCGGGACAGACCTATGGCTACACCTTC
>TRBV28|TRBJ2-7|.|.
CASSGIKRSTSYEQYF
TGTGCCAGCAGTGGGATAAAGCGGAGCACTTCCTACGAGCAGTACTTC
>TRBV7-8|TRBJ1-1|.|.
CASSPNAGSTEAFF
TGTGCCAGCAGCCCGAACGCGGGAAGCACTGAAGCTTTCTTT